The 4 T cell receptor beta chains presented below share a single source sample, sequenced in a study of metastatic and nonmetastatic thyroid tumors (dated by TCRdb to 2019 to 2021). Before undergoing thyroid surgery, none of the patients had been given any kind of treatment. Library generation was performed with PCR. These reads were obtained on an Illumina HiSeq 4000. The public reads were reprocessed in TCRdb via fastp at Q25 and MiXCR, keeping in-frame beta chains. The sample table holds approximately 34,000 clones, of which 16% were seen once. Around 3.1% of the sample is held by the ten biggest clonotypes. The material sequenced was blood. These receptors were taken from a female donor with papillary thyroid cancer or a benign thyroid nodule (not recorded which). Some clones in this sample may be carry-over from other donors' samples.

This clone was seen a few times. This could be a read error, since a much larger clone is one nucleotide away. The chain combines TRBV27 with TRBJ2-5; 11 nucleotides align to TRBD1. Trimming cost V 6 bases and J 8 bases; bases outside gene matches: 8. Germline V lookup: CDR1 MNHEY, CDR2 SMNVEV (reference sequence). The CDR3 loop spans 14 amino acids. The CDR3 DNA follows: TGTGCCAGCAGGGGATGGGGACAGGGGGATACCCAGTACTTC. Encoded protein: CASRGWGQGDTQYF.

This clone was observed at least ten times. The sample has other DNA sequences that encode this CDR3 too. This chain links TRBV20-1 with TRBJ2-1; 12 bases are shared with TRBD2. Per the germline V gene, CDR1 is DFQATT and CDR2 is SNEGSKA (reference sequence). V lost 1 base and J lost 1; bases outside the gene matches: 8. CDR3 length: 18 residues. CDR3 protein: CSARGASGRAGSYNEQFF. CDR3 sequence (DNA): TGCAGTGCTAGAGGGGCTAGCGGGAGGGCTGGATCCTACAATGAGCAGTTCTTC.

This clone was seen repeatedly, ten times or more. The chain joins TRBV6-1 to TRBJ2-7; D possibly matches TRBD1 or TRBD2 (5 bases each). CDR1 is MNHNS, CDR2 SASEGT, per germline. This CDR3 spans 15 amino acids. Trimming pared 5 bases from V and 2 bases from J, leaving 16 bases between. The CDR3 DNA is TGTGCCAGCAGTTCCGGAGCTGGGGGTCCCTACGAGCAGTACTTC. Its protein is CASSSGAGGPYEQYF.

This clone has just a few counts. A much larger clonotype is one base distant, so this may be a read error. Other DNA sequences in this specimen translate into the identical CDR3. V is TRBV5-1 and J is TRBJ2-1, with 9 bases that match TRBD2. From germline, CDR1 is SGHRS and CDR2 YFSETQ. The CDR3 is 14 amino acids. Unmatched junction bases numbered 9, after V lost 7 bases and J lost 7 bases. Written as DNA, the CDR3 is TGCGCCAGCGAAGGGCGGGAGGGCTTAAATGAGCAGTTCTTC. Translating gives CASEGREGLNEQFF.